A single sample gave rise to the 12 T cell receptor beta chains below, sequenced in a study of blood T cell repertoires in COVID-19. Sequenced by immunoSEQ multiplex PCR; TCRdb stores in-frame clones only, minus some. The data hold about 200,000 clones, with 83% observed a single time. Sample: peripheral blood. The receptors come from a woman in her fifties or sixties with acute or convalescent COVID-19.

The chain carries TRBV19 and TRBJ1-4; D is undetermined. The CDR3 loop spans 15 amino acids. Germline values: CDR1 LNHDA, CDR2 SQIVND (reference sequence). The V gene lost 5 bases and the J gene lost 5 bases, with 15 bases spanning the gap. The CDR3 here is CASSVQLVWNEKLFF. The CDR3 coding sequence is TGTGCCAGTAGTGTCCAACTAGTATGGAATGAAAAACTGTTTTTT. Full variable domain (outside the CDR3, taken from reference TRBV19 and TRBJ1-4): DGGITQSPKYLFRKEGQNVTLSCEQNLNHDAMYWYRQDPGQGLRLIYYSQIVNDFQKGDIAEGYSVSREKKESFPLTVTSAQKNPTAFYLCASSVQLVWNEKLFFGSGTQLSVL.

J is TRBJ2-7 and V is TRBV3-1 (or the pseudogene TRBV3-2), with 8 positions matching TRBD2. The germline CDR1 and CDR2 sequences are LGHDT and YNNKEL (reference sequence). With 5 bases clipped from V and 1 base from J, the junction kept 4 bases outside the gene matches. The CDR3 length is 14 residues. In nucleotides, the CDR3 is TGTGCCAGCAGCGACGGCGGGGGGTCCTACGAGCAGTACTTC. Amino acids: CASSDGGGSYEQYF.

The CDR3 reads CASTLELSHSPLHF. In nucleotides, the CDR3 is TGTGCCAGTACCCTCGAGCTGTCCCATTCACCCCTCCACTTT. The chain links TRBV19 to TRBJ1-6; D call uncertain. The germline V gene encodes CDR1 LNHDA and CDR2 SQIVND (reference sequence). Trimming shortened V by 7 bases and J by 8 bases, and 15 bases separated the two germline ends. The CDR3 sequence is 14 residues long. Drawing the rest from reference TRBV19 and TRBJ1-6, the complete variable domain is DGGITQSPKYLFRKEGQNVTLSCEQNLNHDAMYWYRQDPGQGLRLIYYSQIVNDFQKGDIAEGYSVSREKKESFPLTVTSAQKNPTAFYLCASTLELSHSPLHFGNGTRLTVT.

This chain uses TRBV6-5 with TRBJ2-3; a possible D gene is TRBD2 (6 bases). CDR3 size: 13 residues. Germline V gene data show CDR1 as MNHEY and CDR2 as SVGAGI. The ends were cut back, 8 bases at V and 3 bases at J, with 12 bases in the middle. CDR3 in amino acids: CASHPGGTDTQYF. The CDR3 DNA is TGTGCCAGCCATCCCGGGGGAACAGATACGCAGTATTTT.

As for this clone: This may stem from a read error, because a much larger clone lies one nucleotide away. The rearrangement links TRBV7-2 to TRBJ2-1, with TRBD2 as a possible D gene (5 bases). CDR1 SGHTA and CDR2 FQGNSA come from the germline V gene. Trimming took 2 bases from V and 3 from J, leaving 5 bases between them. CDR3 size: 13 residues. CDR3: CASSLSGYNEQFF. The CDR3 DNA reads TGTGCCAGCAGCTTAAGCGGCTACAATGAGCAGTTCTTC. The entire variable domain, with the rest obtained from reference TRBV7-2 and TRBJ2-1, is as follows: GAGVSQSPSNKVTEKGKDVELRCDPISGHTALYWYRQSLGQGLEFLIYFQGNSAPDKSGLPSDRFSAERTGGSVSTLTIQRTQQEDSAVYLCASSLSGYNEQFFGPGTRLTVL.

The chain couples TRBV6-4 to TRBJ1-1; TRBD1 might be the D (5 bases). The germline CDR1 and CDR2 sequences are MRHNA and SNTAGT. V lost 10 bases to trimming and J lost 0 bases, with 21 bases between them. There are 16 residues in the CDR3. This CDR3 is CATRGWGRGMNTEAFF. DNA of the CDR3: TGTGCCACCCGAGGGTGGGGGAGGGGAATGAACACTGAAGCTTTCTTT.

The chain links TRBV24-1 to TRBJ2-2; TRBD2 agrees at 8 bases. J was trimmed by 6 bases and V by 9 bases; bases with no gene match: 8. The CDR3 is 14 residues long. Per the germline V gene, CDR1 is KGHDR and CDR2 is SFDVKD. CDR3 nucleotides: TGTGCCACCCAGGGACTAGGCAATCCCGGGGAGCTGTTTTTT. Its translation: CATQGLGNPGELFF.

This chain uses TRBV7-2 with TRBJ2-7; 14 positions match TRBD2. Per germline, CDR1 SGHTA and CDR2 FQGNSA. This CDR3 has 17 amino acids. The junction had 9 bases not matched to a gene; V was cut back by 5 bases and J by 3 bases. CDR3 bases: TGTGCCAGCAGCAAGGCAACCGGGACTAGCGGGAGCTACGAGCAGTACTTC. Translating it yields CASSKATGTSGSYEQYF.

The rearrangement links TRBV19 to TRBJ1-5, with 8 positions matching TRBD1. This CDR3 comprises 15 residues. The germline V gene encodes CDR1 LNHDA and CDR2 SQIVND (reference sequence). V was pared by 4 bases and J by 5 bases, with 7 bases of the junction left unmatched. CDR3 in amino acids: CASSKPRGQDQPQHF. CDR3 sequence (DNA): TGTGCCAGTAGTAAACCCAGGGGGCAGGATCAGCCCCAGCATTTT.

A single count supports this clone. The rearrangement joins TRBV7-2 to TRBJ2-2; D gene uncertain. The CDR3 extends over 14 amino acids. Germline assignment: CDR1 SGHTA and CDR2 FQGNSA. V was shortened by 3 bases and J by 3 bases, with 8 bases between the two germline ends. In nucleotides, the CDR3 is TGTGCCAGCAGCTTGCTTCGGGACACCGGGGAGCTGTTTTTT. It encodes CASSLLRDTGELFF.

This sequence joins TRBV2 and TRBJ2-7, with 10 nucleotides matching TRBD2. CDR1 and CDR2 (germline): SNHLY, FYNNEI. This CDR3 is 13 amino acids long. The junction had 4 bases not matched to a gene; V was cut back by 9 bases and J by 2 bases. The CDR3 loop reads CARRTSGTYEQYF. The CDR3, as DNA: TGTGCCAGACGGACTAGCGGTACCTACGAGCAGTACTTC.

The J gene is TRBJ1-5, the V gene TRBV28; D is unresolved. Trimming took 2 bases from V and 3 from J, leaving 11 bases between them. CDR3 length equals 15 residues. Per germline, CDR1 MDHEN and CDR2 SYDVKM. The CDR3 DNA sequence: TGTGCCAGCAGTTTAGGTCGGAGTCTCAATCAGCCCCAGCATTTT. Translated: CASSLGRSLNQPQHF.